One and the same sample provided the 32 T cell receptor beta chains below, sequenced in a study of identical twins. In TCRdb, the 5' RACE reads were re-called with MiXCR into one record per CDR3 protein. The profile shows fewer than 500,000 distinct CDR3 sequences, 13% to 15% of them singletons. The same data also contributed to another study, on yellow fever vaccine responses in identical twins.

The sequenced sample was CD4+ T cells sorted from blood. The receptors shown here come from a woman aged 18-29 years in good health.

This clonotype was seen only a few times. The CDR3 here is CATSFTDTQYF. For the CDR3, the DNA is TGTGCCACCAGTTTCACAGATACGCAGTATTTT. This chain connects TRBV24-1 to TRBJ2-3; D is uncertain. V was pared by 6 bases and J by 2 bases, with 2 bases between. CDR3 length: 11 residues. CDR1 and CDR2 (germline): KGHDR, SFDVKD.

There are a few counts of this clonotype. This chain joins TRBV28 and TRBJ2-7, with D tentatively TRBD2 (6 bases). CDR1 is MDHEN and CDR2 is SYDVKM in the germline V gene. This CDR3 has 16 amino acids. The V end was cut by 5 bases, the J end by 7 bases, with 24 bases between. The CDR3 DNA reads TGTGCCAGCAGTCTACCCCTTGGGGCGGGGCTCGGGGAGCAGTACTTC. It specifies CASSLPLGAGLGEQYF.

This CDR3 is CASSSGLLDTYEQYF. Here the CDR3 DNA reads TGCGCCAGCAGCTCAGGTCTACTAGATACTTACGAGCAGTACTTC. This chain connects TRBV5-1 to TRBJ2-7, with D tentatively TRBD2 (5 bases). Trimming removed 3 bases from V and 4 bases from J, with 17 bases in between. In germline, CDR1 is SGHRS, CDR2 YFSETQ. The CDR3 runs 15 residues. Full variable domain (missing parts from reference TRBV5-1 and TRBJ2-7): KAGVTQTPRYLIKTRGQQVTLSCSPISGHRSVSWYQQTPGQGLQFLFEYFSETQRNKGNFPGRFSGRQFSNSRSEMNVSTLELGDSALYLCASSSGLLDTYEQYFGPGTRLTVT.

The genes are TRBV5-8 and TRBJ1-1, with TRBD1 identical over 7 bases. V lost 0 bases and J lost 1; bases outside the gene matches: 3. Germline-derived CDR1 and CDR2 are SGHTS and YDEGEE. The CDR3 spans 15 residues. CDR3 bases: TGTGCCAGCAGCTTGGTAAACAGGGGGAACACTGAAGCTTTCTTT. It is translated as CASSLVNRGNTEAFF.

This clonotype was counted between two and nine times. This chain links TRBV7-9 with TRBJ2-1, with 9 bases identical to TRBD2. The V segment lost 3 bases and the J segment 10 bases; nucleotides outside the gene matches: 10. Germline V CDR1 and CDR2: SEHNR, FQNEAQ (reference sequence). The CDR3 covers 15 residues. The CDR3 region has the DNA TGTGCCAGCAGCTTTTGGGCAGCGGGAGGTCGGGAGCAGTTCTTC. Encoded protein: CASSFWAAGGREQFF.

The V gene is TRBV10-3, the J gene TRBJ1-4; possible D gene TRBD1, 5 bases. The V end lost 6 bases, the J end lost 8 bases, and 19 bases lay between the germline ends. Germline CDR1 ENHRY, CDR2 SYGVKD. CDR3 length equals 15 residues. CDR3 coding DNA: TGTGCCATCAGCCAACAGGACCGATCTGGGGAAAAACTGTTTTTT. It codes for CAISQQDRSGEKLFF.

This clonotype was seen a few times. The chain's CDR3 is CASSQYIRVFDEQYF. The CDR3 DNA reads as TGTGCCAGCAGCCAATATATTCGGGTTTTTGACGAGCAGTACTTC. The chain links TRBV16 to TRBJ2-7; D is ambiguous. Germline V gene lookup returns CDR1 KGHSY and CDR2 FQNENV. The CDR3 runs to 15 residues. The germline V and J ends were trimmed by 1 base and 5 bases, with 15 bases remaining between them. The full variable domain, rest sourced from reference TRBV16 and TRBJ2-7, is GEEVAQTPKHLVRGEGQKAKLYCAPIKGHSYVFWYQQVLKNEFKFLISFQNENVFDETGMPKERFSAKCLPNSPCSLEIQATKLEDSAVYFCASSQYIRVFDEQYFGPGTRLTVT.

This clonotype was seen a handful of times. The chain combines TRBV7-2 with TRBJ2-1; 7 nucleotides line up with TRBD1. Germline trimming cut 1 base from V and 3 bases from J; bases unmatched to any gene: 6. The CDR3 consists of 16 residues. The V gene's germline CDR1 is SGHTA and CDR2 FQGNSA. The CDR3 coding sequence is TGTGCCAGCAGCTTAGACAGGGGAACAGGCTACAATGAGCAGTTCTTC. Protein product: CASSLDRGTGYNEQFF.

The J gene is TRBJ2-3, the V gene TRBV7-9; perhaps D is TRBD1 or TRBD2 (5 bases each). This CDR3 region has 15 residues. CDR1 and CDR2 (germline): SEHNR, FQNEAQ (reference sequence). Trimming removed 5 bases at V and 2 bases at J, with 14 bases between. The CDR3 DNA is TGTGCCAGCAGCGTCCTTGGGGGATCCACAGATACGCAGTATTTT. Protein product: CASSVLGGSTDTQYF.

This clonotype was counted a few times. This sequence joins TRBV11-2 and TRBJ1-1; 7 bases align to TRBD1. Unmatched junction bases numbered 7, after V lost 3 bases and J lost 3 bases. The CDR3 has 15 amino acids. Germline lookup yields CDR1 SGHAT and CDR2 FQNNGV. The CDR3 loop reads CASSFKPQGDTEAFF. The CDR3 DNA reads TGTGCCAGCAGCTTCAAACCGCAGGGGGACACTGAAGCTTTCTTT.

V and J are TRBV2 and TRBJ1-1, with TRBD1 matching 10 bases. Germline V gives CDR1 SNHLY, CDR2 FYNNEI. The CDR3 runs to 14 residues. Germline trimming cut 6 bases from V and 3 bases from J; bases unmatched to any gene: 4. The CDR3 region is CASRPTGGYTEAFF. The DNA for the CDR3 is TGTGCCAGCAGACCGACAGGGGGCTACACTGAAGCTTTCTTT.

The chain is built from TRBV12-3 or TRBV12-4 and TRBJ2-4; maybe TRBD1 (6 bases). This CDR3 contains 14 residues. Trimming pared 6 bases from V and 8 bases from J, leaving 17 bases between. The CDR3 loop is CASSLQGRQDIQYF. The CDR3 bases are TGTGCCAGCAGCCTACAGGGACGCCAAGACATTCAGTACTTC.

This clonotype has only a few counts. The rearrangement joins TRBV10-3 to TRBJ2-2; D unclear. The CDR3 consists of 13 residues. Trimming stripped 2 bases from V and 3 bases from J, with 4 bases between. CDR1 is ENHRY and CDR2 is SYGVKD in the germline V gene. The CDR3 loop reads CAISETYTGELFF. DNA for the CDR3: TGTGCCATCAGTGAGACCTACACCGGGGAGCTGTTTTTT.

This clonotype was counted between two and nine times. The chain employs TRBV29-1 and TRBJ2-1; unclear D gene. This CDR3 has 17 residues. CDR1 is SQVTM and CDR2 is ANQGSEA in the germline V gene. Trimming stripped 4 bases from V and 0 bases from J, with 19 bases between. The DNA for the CDR3 is TGCAGCGTTGTGGTTCGGGCCAAGCTGAGCTCCTACAATGAGCAGTTCTTC. Residues: CSVVVRAKLSSYNEQFF.

In its sample, this clonotype was seen a few times. The chain recombines TRBV6-6 with TRBJ1-5; D may be TRBD1 (5 bases). Germline assignment: CDR1 MNHNY and CDR2 SVGAGI (reference sequence). The CDR3 loop spans 13 amino acids. Trimming cost V 10 bases and J 4 bases, with 14 bases left between them. This CDR3 reads CATTGAGNQPQHF. CDR3 DNA sequence: TGTGCCACAACCGGGGCAGGGAATCAGCCCCAGCATTTT.

This clonotype was seen only a few times. The rearrangement links TRBV7-9 to TRBJ2-1, with no clear D. Deletions cut 3 bases from V and 2 bases from J, with 8 bases between. The CDR3 is 14 residues long. The germline V gene encodes CDR1 SEHNR and CDR2 FQNEAQ (reference sequence). Written as DNA, the CDR3 is TGTGCCAGCAGCTTGGATTTACCCTACAATGAGCAGTTCTTC. This codes for CASSLDLPYNEQFF.

This clonotype turned up a few times. The J gene is TRBJ2-2, the V gene TRBV29-1, with D possibly matching TRBD2 (5 bases). Trimming shortened V by 5 bases and J by 8 bases, and 15 bases separated the two germline ends. The germline CDR1 and CDR2 sequences are SQVTM and ANQGSEA. The CDR3 has 13 amino acids. The CDR3 region has the DNA TGCAGCGTTAACCGGCGCCCGGGGGGGGAGCTGTTTTTT. Its translation is CSVNRRPGGELFF.

This clonotype has only a few counts. The chain links TRBV3-1 to TRBJ2-7; 8 nucleotides match TRBD2. The CDR3 is 13 amino acids. The trim removed 1 base at V and 6 bases at J, leaving 2 bases unmatched. Per the germline V gene, CDR1 is LGHDT and CDR2 is YNNKEL (reference sequence). Here the CDR3 reads CASSQVAGSEQYF. In DNA form, the CDR3 reads TGTGCCAGCAGCCAAGTAGCGGGAAGCGAGCAGTACTTC.

Only a few counts were recorded for this clonotype. The chain uses TRBV2 and TRBJ1-5, with 7 bases fitting TRBD1. Germline V lookup: CDR1 SNHLY, CDR2 FYNNEI. The CDR3 has 14 residues. V lost 9 bases and J lost 5; bases outside the gene matches: 10. The DNA of the CDR3 is TGTGCCAGTGGACAGGCCGGAGGGTATCAGCCCCAGCATTTT. Its protein product is CASGQAGGYQPQHF.

This chain connects TRBV7-3 to TRBJ2-3, with TRBD2 as a possible D gene (5 bases). Germline CDR1 and CDR2: SGHTA and FQGTGA. Trimming took off 5 bases at V and 5 bases at J, with 17 bases between the two ends. This CDR3 spans 15 amino acids. The CDR3 sequence is CASSQRGLGRDTQYF. The DNA of the CDR3 is TGTGCCAGCAGCCAGCGAGGTCTAGGGAGAGATACGCAGTATTTT.

The rearrangement uses TRBV30 and TRBJ2-1; D might be TRBD2 (6 bases). Trimming shortened V by 4 bases and J by 2 bases, and 12 bases separated the two germline ends. The CDR3 has 14 residues. In germline, CDR1 is GTSNPN, CDR2 SVGIG (reference sequence). The CDR3 sequence is CAWNGRDTYNEQFF. The CDR3 coding sequence is TGTGCCTGGAATGGGCGGGATACCTACAATGAGCAGTTCTTC.

The rearrangement uses TRBV7-3 and TRBJ2-5; D possibly matches TRBD1 or TRBD2 (5 bases each). Between the trimmed V and J ends, which lost 1 base and 10 bases, there was a span of 16 bases. The CDR3 loop spans 14 amino acids. Germline V gene data show CDR1 as SGHTA and CDR2 as FQGTGA. CDR3 loop: CASSLIPAEGRQYF. CDR3 DNA: TGTGCCAGCAGCTTAATCCCGGCAGAGGGGCGCCAGTACTTC.

CDR3 DNA: TGCAGTGCAGTCGGGACAGAAACTACGATTAGCAATCAGCCCCAGCATTTT. Translating it yields CSAVGTETTISNQPQHF. The rearrangement joins TRBV20-1 to TRBJ1-5; 7 bases line up with TRBD1. The CDR3 spans 17 residues. Germline V gene data show CDR1 as DFQATT and CDR2 as SNEGSKA (reference sequence). Trimming cost V 6 bases and J 0 bases; bases outside gene matches: 14.

This clonotype was counted ten times or more. The chain carries TRBV11-2 and TRBJ2-1; D gene unclear. With 1 base removed from V and 0 bases from J, the gap between germline ends came to 13 bases. The CDR3 is 17 residues long. Germline CDR1 is SGHAT and CDR2 is FQNNGV. The CDR3 bases are TGTGCCAGCAGCTTAGCCATACACGCGAGCTCCTACAATGAGCAGTTCTTC. It translates to CASSLAIHASSYNEQFF. Looking up the rest from reference TRBV11-2 and TRBJ2-1 gives the full variable domain: EAGVAQSPRYKIIEKRQSVAFWCNPISGHATLYWYQQILGQGPKLLIQFQNNGVVDDSQLPKDRFSAERLKGVDSTLKIQPAKLEDSAVYLCASSLAIHASSYNEQFFGPGTRLTVL.

There are a few counts of this clonotype. The chain joins TRBV20-1 to TRBJ2-7, with TRBD1 matching over 8 bases. This CDR3 has 13 amino acids. Germline CDR1 DFQATT, CDR2 SNEGSKA (reference sequence). The junction had 9 bases not matched to a gene; V was cut back by 8 bases and J by 3 bases. CDR3 in amino acids: CSSYTTGVYEQYF. The DNA for the CDR3 is TGCAGTTCCTATACGACAGGGGTCTACGAGCAGTACTTC.

V gene TRBV7-2 combines with J gene TRBJ2-3, with TRBD2 identical over 8 bases. Per the germline V gene, CDR1 is SGHTA and CDR2 is FQGNSA. This CDR3 is built from 15 residues. Losses at the gene ends were 5 bases for V and 2 bases for J; bases not matched to a gene: 6. CDR3 DNA sequence: TGTGCCAGCAGCACGCGGGGGGCTGACACAGATACGCAGTATTTT. Translated, it gives CASSTRGADTDTQYF.

Only a few counts were recorded for this clonotype. The chain links TRBV2 to TRBJ2-7; 10 positions match TRBD1. The CDR3 extends over 14 amino acids. Germline CDR1 reads SNHLY; CDR2 reads FYNNEI. Trimming took 7 bases from V and 3 from J; bases not matched to a gene: 6. CDR3 sequence (DNA): TGTGCCAGCAACCCGGGACAGGGGTTCTACGAGCAGTACTTC. Translating gives CASNPGQGFYEQYF.

J is TRBJ2-7 and V is TRBV10-3; a weak D match, TRBD2 (5 bases). CDR3 length: 13 residues. V lost 11 bases and J 0 bases, leaving 14 bases between the germline ends. Germline values: CDR1 ENHRY, CDR2 SYGVKD. CDR3 coding DNA: TGTGCCGTGTCGGGGTGGGACTCCTACGAGCAGTACTTC. Translated, it gives CAVSGWDSYEQYF.

In its sample, this clonotype was seen many times. The chain has TRBV18 and TRBJ2-3; D uncertain. V dropped 6 bases and J dropped 4 bases, with 11 bases sitting between them. From germline, CDR1 is KGHSH and CDR2 LQKENI. CDR3 size: 13 residues. Written as DNA, the CDR3 is TGTGCCAGCTCGCCCCCTCTAGCAGATACGCAGTATTTT. It is translated as CASSPPLADTQYF.

This clonotype was seen ten or more times. The rearrangement uses TRBV5-6 and TRBJ1-5; weak D call: TRBD1 (5 bases). The germline CDR1 and CDR2 sequences are SGHDT and YYEEEE. The V and J ends lost 2 bases and 0 bases respectively, with 9 bases between them. This CDR3 spans 15 amino acids. The CDR3 DNA sequence: TGTGCCAGCAGCTTTGGGGGACTTAGCAATCAGCCCCAGCATTTT. Translating it yields CASSFGGLSNQPQHF.

This clonotype was counted a few times. V and J are TRBV20-1 and TRBJ2-7, with 8 bases that match TRBD2. This CDR3 is 14 amino acids long. J was trimmed by 3 bases and V by 0 bases; bases with no gene match: 4. Germline loops: CDR1 DFQATT, CDR2 SNEGSKA (reference sequence). The CDR3 DNA reads TGCAGTGCTAGAGAGTTCGGGGGGGTCTACGAGCAGTACTTC. Amino acid sequence: CSAREFGGVYEQYF.

This clonotype turned up a few times. The V call is TRBV7-2, the J call TRBJ2-5; 8 nucleotides line up with TRBD2. J was trimmed by 3 bases and V by 3 bases; bases with no gene match: 3. Germline loops: CDR1 SGHTA, CDR2 FQGNSA. The CDR3 consists of 14 residues. CDR3 sequence reads: CASSLKAGEETQYF. CDR3 sequence (DNA): TGTGCCAGCAGCTTGAAAGCGGGGGAAGAGACCCAGTACTTC.